The source of this TCR beta chain is a study of blood T cell repertoires in COVID-19. In the study overall: From the United States, Italy and Spain came samples of acute and convalescent COVID-19.

In the study's own analysis: By means of reference gene primer amplification, nucleated cell counts were estimated. Data came from immunoSEQ multiplex PCR; TCRdb stores just in-frame clones and leaves some out. That table is the source of V, J and clone size, and D and trimming were worked out from the DNA. The data contain roughly 300,000 clones, 70% to 85% of them singletons. The CDR3 has 14 residues. The junction had 5 bases not matched to a gene; V was cut back by 4 bases and J by 6 bases. Germline V lookup: CDR1 LNHDA, CDR2 SQIVND (reference sequence). The sample taken for sequencing was peripheral blood. J is TRBJ2-7 and V is TRBV19; 11 nucleotides line up with TRBD1. This TCR came from a human donor with COVID-19, enrolled during active disease. The donor label of this sample is uncertain. In DNA, the CDR3 is TGTGCCAGTAGTAGGGGACAGGGGGTCGGCGAGCAGTACTTC. This gives the protein CASSRGQGVGEQYF. Full variable domain (outside the CDR3, taken from reference TRBV19 and TRBJ2-7): DGGITQSPKYLFRKEGQNVTLSCEQNLNHDAMYWYRQDPGQGLRLIYYSQIVNDFQKGDIAEGYSVSREKKESFPLTVTSAQKNPTAFYLCASSRGQGVGEQYFGPGTRLTVT.